Presented here are 19 T cell receptor beta chains from one specimen sequenced in a study of blood T cells in healthy people across ages. It was with a sample-barcoded 5' primer and a J-beta primer mix that a second PCR of roughly 7 to 12 cycles was run. Each CDR3 protein gets one entry after TCRdb re-called the 5' RACE reads with MiXCR. Among 850,000 to 1,000,000 distinct CDR3 sequences listed, about 51% were seen once. Sequencing was done on a sample of blood. The receptors were sampled from a woman in her sixties in good health.

The rearrangement uses TRBV15 and TRBJ2-1; 11 bases match TRBD2. Germline V lookup: CDR1 LNHNV, CDR2 YYDKDF (reference sequence). The CDR3 extends over 15 amino acids. The ends lost 10 bases at V and 1 base at J; junction bases unmatched: 6. The CDR3 DNA reads TGTGCCATAACTAGCGGGAGTTTTTCCTACAATGAGCAGTTCTTC. This sequence encodes CAITSGSFSYNEQFF.

V and J are TRBV28 and TRBJ2-7, with 8 bases that match TRBD2. The assigned J gene may be wrong: the sequence end matches TRBJ2-5 better. This CDR3 contains 18 residues. Germline V gene data show CDR1 as MDHEN and CDR2 as SYDVKM. The CDR3 loop is CASSLSLMSGSGVETQYF. CDR3 DNA: TGTGCCAGCAGTTTGTCTCTAATGAGCGGGAGCGGGGTGGAGACCCAGTACTTC.

This clonotype has only a few counts. This chain joins TRBV15 and TRBJ2-3, with unresolved D. The germline CDR1 and CDR2 sequences are LNHNV and YYDKDF (reference sequence). The V gene lost 8 bases and the J gene lost 2 bases, with 14 bases spanning the gap. This CDR3 spans 14 amino acids. CDR3 sequence: CATGYGRTTDTQYF. The DNA of the CDR3 is TGTGCCACCGGTTATGGGCGGACCACAGATACGCAGTATTTT.

This clonotype was detected a few times. V usage is TRBV4-2 and J usage is TRBJ2-7; 9 bases map to TRBD1. The ends lost 3 bases at V and 3 bases at J; junction bases unmatched: 9. In germline, CDR1 is LGHNA, CDR2 YNFKEQ. CDR3 length: 16 residues. This chain's CDR3 is CASSHQPRDRVYEQYF. Here the CDR3 DNA reads TGTGCCAGCAGCCACCAACCCCGGGACAGGGTCTACGAGCAGTACTTC.

The rearrangement uses TRBV4-3 and TRBJ2-7; 7 bases are shared with TRBD1. Germline V gene data show CDR1 as LGHNA and CDR2 as YSLEER. The CDR3 consists of 15 residues. Trimming took 2 bases from V and 3 from J; bases not matched to a gene: 7. CDR3 sequence: CASSQSMAGGYEQYF. CDR3 nucleotide sequence: TGCGCCAGCAGCCAATCTATGGCAGGGGGCTACGAGCAGTACTTC.

The chain employs TRBV7-2 and TRBJ2-6; D is possibly TRBD1 (5 bases). The germline CDR1 and CDR2 sequences are SGHTA and FQGNSA. CDR3 length equals 19 residues. The V end was cut by 3 bases, the J end by 3 bases, with 21 bases between. The DNA for the CDR3 is TGTGCCAGCAGCTTCCCCCCCTTGGGGCGCGTAGGTGGGGCCAACGTCCTGACTTTC. Translating gives CASSFPPLGRVGGANVLTF.

The CDR3 loop is CASAHGTTNTGELFF. CDR3 nucleotides: TGTGCCAGCGCCCACGGGACAACCAACACCGGGGAGCTGTTTTTT. The chain joins TRBV14 to TRBJ2-2; possibly TRBD1 for D (6 bases). Deletions cut 8 bases from V and 2 bases from J, with 15 bases between. The CDR3 covers 15 residues. Per the germline V gene, CDR1 is SGHDN and CDR2 is FVKESK.

This clonotype was seen a handful of times. This sequence joins TRBV4-1 and TRBJ2-5; tentatively, D is TRBD2 (6 bases). This CDR3 is 16 amino acids long. The germline V and J ends were trimmed by 1 base and 8 bases, with 20 bases remaining between them. Germline CDR1 and CDR2: MGHRA and YSYEKL. CDR3 loop: CASSQGSRDSKRTQYF. The CDR3 DNA follows: TGCGCCAGCAGCCAAGGCAGCCGGGACTCTAAGAGAACCCAGTACTTC.

The chain combines TRBV7-2 with TRBJ2-7; TRBD2 matches at 15 bases. CDR1 and CDR2 from the germline V gene are SGHTA and FQGNSA. This CDR3 region has 21 residues. V lost 0 bases, J lost 2 bases, and 14 bases stayed unmatched. The CDR3 region has the DNA TGTGCCAGCAGCTTAGCCCCCTGGACTAGCGGGAGGGCCTCTAGGGCCTACGAGCAGTACTTC. Translation gives CASSLAPWTSGRASRAYEQYF.

About this clonotype: Just one base apart from a much larger clone, this may be a read error. The rearrangement links TRBV25-1 to TRBJ2-1, with 11 bases lining up with TRBD2. CDR3 length: 15 amino acids. CDR1 and CDR2 from the germline V gene are MGHDK and SYGVNS. The CDR3 bases are TGTGCCGGCAGCTTAGCGGGAGGGGGGTACAATGAGCAGTTCTTC. It yields the protein CAGSLAGGGYNEQFF.

The rearrangement uses TRBV24-1 and TRBJ2-7; weak D call: TRBD1 (6 bases). The CDR3 sequence is 16 residues long. Between the trimmed V and J ends, which lost 9 bases and 3 bases, there was a span of 23 bases. The germline V gene has CDR1 KGHDR and CDR2 SFDVKD. CDR3 coding DNA: TGTGCCACCGGTGCCCTTCAGCGCAGGGGTTGCTACGAGCAGTACTTC. Amino acids: CATGALQRRGCYEQYF.

The chain carries TRBV6-5 and TRBJ2-7, with D unresolved. This CDR3 contains 15 residues. CDR1 MNHEY and CDR2 SVGAGI come from the germline V gene. V dropped 5 bases and J dropped 6 bases, with 20 bases sitting between them. CDR3 nucleotide sequence: TGTGCCAGCAGTCGCCCCGGACCATCCGGCTCCGAGCAGTACTTC. Translation: CASSRPGPSGSEQYF.

The chain is built from TRBV3-1 and TRBJ1-2, with D unclear. The CDR3 extends over 11 amino acids. The V gene lost 5 bases and the J gene lost 8 bases, with 9 bases spanning the gap. Germline V gene lookup returns CDR1 LGHDT and CDR2 YNNKEL (reference sequence). The CDR3 protein is CASSGGGGYTF. Written as DNA, the CDR3 is TGTGCCAGCAGCGGTGGCGGGGGCTACACCTTC.

With regard to this clonotype: Compared with germline, one end of the junction differs, possibly owing to a read error. The V gene is TRBV7-9, the J gene TRBJ2-7; D is possibly TRBD2 (6 bases). The CDR3 extends over 17 amino acids. Germline V gives CDR1 SEHNR, CDR2 FQNEAQ (reference sequence). The CDR3 nucleotides read TGTGCCAGCGGCTTAGGAGGGCCCAGGAGAGACTCCTACGAGCAGTACTTC. Translating gives CASGLGGPRRDSYEQYF.

This clonotype has only a few counts. V and J are TRBV6-5 and TRBJ2-7; 10 positions match TRBD2. The V and J ends lost 6 bases and 2 bases, in that order; junction bases with no gene match: 1. Germline V gene data show CDR1 as MNHEY and CDR2 as SVGAGI. This CDR3 contains 13 residues. The CDR3 region has the DNA TGTGCCAGCAGGAGCGGGAGGGCCTACGAGCAGTACTTC. This sequence encodes CASRSGRAYEQYF.

This chain connects TRBV29-1 to TRBJ2-7; 7 bases agree with TRBD1. Trimming took 6 bases from V and 2 from J; bases not matched to a gene: 7. The CDR3 runs to 13 residues. CDR1 is SQVTM and CDR2 is ANQGSEA in the germline V gene. CDR3 in amino acids: CSVTRDSPYEQYF. The CDR3 DNA follows: TGCAGCGTGACCCGGGACAGCCCCTACGAGCAGTACTTC.

This clonotype appeared a few times. The rearrangement joins TRBV28 to TRBJ2-2; D gene uncertain. The V end was cut by 0 bases, the J end by 5 bases, with 4 bases between. The CDR3 has 13 amino acids. Per the germline V gene, CDR1 is MDHEN and CDR2 is SYDVKM. The chain's CDR3 is CASSLWETGELFF. In nucleotides, the CDR3 is TGTGCCAGCAGTTTATGGGAGACCGGGGAGCTGTTTTTT.

CDR3 bases: TGTGCCACGGCCGGGACCCCAACAGATACGCAGTATTTT. Its protein is CATAGTPTDTQYF. V gene TRBV10-3 combines with J gene TRBJ2-3, with D possibly being TRBD1 or TRBD2 (5 bases each). V lost 10 bases and J 3 bases, leaving 14 bases between the germline ends. This CDR3 has 13 residues. Germline V gives CDR1 ENHRY, CDR2 SYGVKD.

The V call is TRBV27, the J call TRBJ2-5; D might be TRBD1 or TRBD2, each matching 5 bases. The J call may not be correct, given that the DNA end is closer to TRBJ2-7. The CDR3 totals 16 residues. From germline, CDR1 is MNHEY and CDR2 SMNVEV (reference sequence). CDR3 protein: CASGSLGDPKLREQYF. The DNA of the CDR3 is TGTGCCAGCGGTTCCCTCGGGGACCCAAAATTACGCGAGCAGTACTTC.